The 14 T cell receptor beta chains below come from one sample, sequenced in a study of cytomegalovirus exposure and HLA in healthy donors. 60 Vbeta and 13 Jbeta primers were used in PCR. The method was immunoSEQ multiplex PCR; TCRdb's version includes in-frame clones alone and lacks a portion of them. The table shows around 100,000 clones, with 63% occurring only once. The specimen sequenced was PBMCs. The source is a human donor in good health.

The V gene is TRBV6-4, the J gene TRBJ1-1; unclear D gene. Between the trimmed V and J ends, which lost 2 bases and 3 bases, there was a span of 16 bases. The CDR3 sequence is 16 residues long. In germline, CDR1 is MRHNA, CDR2 SNTAGT. In DNA form, the CDR3 reads TGTGCCAGCAGTGACCAACCGACATCCACTCACACTGAAGCTTTCTTT. It specifies CASSDQPTSTHTEAFF.

This clone came up a few times. V gene TRBV2 combines with J gene TRBJ2-3; weak D call: TRBD1 (5 bases). The germline V gene encodes CDR1 SNHLY and CDR2 FYNNEI. CDR3 length: 14 residues. V lost 8 bases to trimming and J lost 3 bases, with 15 bases between them. CDR3 sequence: CASHPFRQTDTQYF. CDR3 sequence (DNA): TGTGCCAGCCACCCCTTCCGACAGACAGATACGCAGTATTTT.

This rearrangement joins TRBV6-1 to TRBJ2-3, with TRBD1 identical over 9 bases. Germline V CDR1 and CDR2: MNHNS, SASEGT. This CDR3 comprises 14 residues. The ends lost 6 bases at V and 2 bases at J; junction bases unmatched: 3. The CDR3 bases are TGTGCCAGCAGCGGGACAGGGCTCACAGATACGCAGTATTTT. Amino acid sequence: CASSGTGLTDTQYF.

V gene TRBV14 combines with J gene TRBJ2-7; TRBD1 might be the D (6 bases). V lost 4 bases and J lost 5, with 12 bases in between. The CDR3 has 13 amino acids. The V gene's germline CDR1 is SGHDN and CDR2 FVKESK. The CDR3 DNA reads TGTGCCAGCAGCCCCGGACAGCTGCACGAGCAGTACTTC. Translation: CASSPGQLHEQYF.

The chain joins TRBV2 to TRBJ2-7; possibly TRBD1 for D (6 bases). V gave up 4 bases and J gave up 3 bases, with 13 bases separating them. Germline-derived CDR1 and CDR2 are SNHLY and FYNNEI. The CDR3 is 14 residues long. The CDR3 here is CASSGQGLNYEQYF. Here the CDR3 DNA reads TGTGCCAGCAGTGGCCAGGGGTTGAACTACGAGCAGTACTTC.

J is TRBJ2-1 and V is TRBV5-6; D perhaps matches TRBD2 (6 bases). Germline V gene sequence: CDR1 SGHDT, CDR2 YYEEEE. The CDR3 has 15 residues. With 6 bases removed from V and 0 bases from J, the gap between germline ends came to 13 bases. This CDR3 reads CASKTRGFSYNEQFF. The CDR3 DNA reads as TGTGCCAGCAAGACTAGGGGATTCTCCTACAATGAGCAGTTCTTC.

The rearrangement joins TRBV4-1 to TRBJ2-3, with a tentative D call TRBD1 (6 bases). V lost 2 bases and J lost 6, with 15 bases in between. This CDR3 comprises 15 residues. The germline gives CDR1 MGHRA, CDR2 YSYEKL. The CDR3 nucleotides are TGCGCCAGCAGCCAACTAGGCCGCACAGGGGATACGCAGTATTTT. Its protein product is CASSQLGRTGDTQYF.

In its sample, this clone was seen once. V is TRBV7-2 and J is TRBJ2-1; TRBD2 agrees at 7 bases. The V gene's germline CDR1 is SGHTA and CDR2 FQGNSA. The CDR3 is 16 residues long. The V gene end was trimmed by 1 base and the J gene end by 5 bases; junction bases not matched to a gene: 8. DNA of the CDR3: TGTGCCAGCAGCTTAGATGGGAGGGTCCTCCACAATGAGCAGTTCTTC. It codes for CASSLDGRVLHNEQFF. Looking up the rest from reference TRBV7-2 and TRBJ2-1 gives the full variable domain: GAGVSQSPSNKVTEKGKDVELRCDPISGHTALYWYRQSLGQGLEFLIYFQGNSAPDKSGLPSDRFSAERTGGSVSTLTIQRTQQEDSAVYLCASSLDGRVLHNEQFFGPGTRLTVL.

The rearrangement uses TRBV6-1 and TRBJ2-3; 13 bases are a match to TRBD2. Germline CDR1 is MNHNS and CDR2 is SASEGT. After removal of 3 bases from V and 4 bases from J, the junction contained 13 bases not matched to a gene. The CDR3 totals 19 residues. The CDR3 region is CASSDWTSGSLFLADTQYF. DNA for the CDR3: TGTGCCAGCAGTGACTGGACTAGCGGGAGTTTGTTTTTGGCAGATACGCAGTATTTT.

The chain combines TRBV10-1 with TRBJ2-1; 7 bases agree with TRBD2. CDR1 and CDR2 from the germline V gene are WNHNN and SYGVQD (reference sequence). The CDR3 loop spans 16 amino acids. V dropped 1 base and J dropped 6; count of bases not matched to a gene: 9. The chain's CDR3 is CASSEWAGAPPNEQFF. The CDR3 nucleotides read TGCGCCAGCAGTGAGTGGGCGGGAGCTCCCCCCAATGAGCAGTTCTTC.

The genes are TRBV23-1 and TRBJ2-7; TRBD1 is a possible D gene (5 bases). TRBV23-1 is recorded as an ORF, its role being uncertain. V dropped 0 bases and J dropped 4 bases, with 19 bases sitting between them. The CDR3 has 17 amino acids. CDR3 loop: CASSQSVDTGQPYEQYF. CDR3 in DNA: TGCGCCAGCAGTCAATCGGTGGACACAGGTCAACCTTACGAGCAGTACTTC.

The rearrangement links TRBV7-9 to TRBJ1-2, with D maybe TRBD1 (6 bases). Germline lookup yields CDR1 SEHNR and CDR2 FQNEAQ (reference sequence). The CDR3 loop spans 14 amino acids. V was shortened by 0 bases and J by 8 bases, with 13 bases between the two germline ends. As DNA, the CDR3 is TGTGCCAGCAGCTTAGCACAGGGCGTGGGGGGCTACACCTTC. It codes for CASSLAQGVGGYTF.

The V and J genes are TRBV5-1 and TRBJ2-7; a possible D gene is TRBD1 (6 bases). The length of the CDR3 is 18 residues. The germline V gene encodes CDR1 SGHRS and CDR2 YFSETQ. The V gene lost 1 base and the J gene lost 2 bases, with 22 bases spanning the gap. The CDR3 region has the DNA TGCGCCAGCAGCTTGTTCGGTTTCTTTGGTCAGGGGACCTACGAGCAGTACTTC. Encoded protein: CASSLFGFFGQGTYEQYF. The full variable domain, completed using reference TRBV5-1 and TRBJ2-7, is KAGVTQTPRYLIKTRGQQVTLSCSPISGHRSVSWYQQTPGQGLQFLFEYFSETQRNKGNFPGRFSGRQFSNSRSEMNVSTLELGDSALYLCASSLFGFFGQGTYEQYFGPGTRLTVT.

This clone was counted only a few times. The chain links TRBV6-4 to TRBJ2-2; D ambiguous. CDR1 is MRHNA, CDR2 SNTAGT, per germline. V lost 3 bases to trimming and J lost 2 bases, with 4 bases between them. This CDR3 spans 13 amino acids. CDR3 DNA sequence: TGTGCCAGCAGTGAGACAAACACCGGGGAGCTGTTTTTT. Protein product: CASSETNTGELFF.